This entry describes one T cell receptor beta chain. Trimming pared 4 bases from V and 0 bases from J, leaving 9 bases between. This CDR3 comprises 14 residues. Germline CDR1 is SGHRS and CDR2 is YFSETQ. The data are from a study of blood T cell repertoires in COVID-19. Study in general: Material from acute and convalescent COVID-19 was sourced from the United States, Italy and Spain. T cells, B-cell-depleted T cells, or PBMCs provided the cDNA or gDNA that served as material.

Per the original methods: Amplification from reference gene primers served as the basis for estimated nucleated cell counts. Profiled with immunoSEQ multiplex PCR; TCRdb holds only in-frame clones, not every one. V, J and clone size derive from that table, while D and trimming were established from the DNA sequence. This sample has tens of thousands of clones; approximately 85% occur once, and the top ten carry 36%. This clonotype originated in a man in his 70s with acute or convalescent COVID-19. Sequencing was done on a sample of peripheral blood. This chain uses TRBV5-1 with TRBJ2-3; D is perhaps TRBD2 (6 bases). CDR3 protein: CASSGDSSTDTQYF. CDR3 bases: TGCGCCAGCAGCGGGGACTCTAGCACAGATACGCAGTATTTT.